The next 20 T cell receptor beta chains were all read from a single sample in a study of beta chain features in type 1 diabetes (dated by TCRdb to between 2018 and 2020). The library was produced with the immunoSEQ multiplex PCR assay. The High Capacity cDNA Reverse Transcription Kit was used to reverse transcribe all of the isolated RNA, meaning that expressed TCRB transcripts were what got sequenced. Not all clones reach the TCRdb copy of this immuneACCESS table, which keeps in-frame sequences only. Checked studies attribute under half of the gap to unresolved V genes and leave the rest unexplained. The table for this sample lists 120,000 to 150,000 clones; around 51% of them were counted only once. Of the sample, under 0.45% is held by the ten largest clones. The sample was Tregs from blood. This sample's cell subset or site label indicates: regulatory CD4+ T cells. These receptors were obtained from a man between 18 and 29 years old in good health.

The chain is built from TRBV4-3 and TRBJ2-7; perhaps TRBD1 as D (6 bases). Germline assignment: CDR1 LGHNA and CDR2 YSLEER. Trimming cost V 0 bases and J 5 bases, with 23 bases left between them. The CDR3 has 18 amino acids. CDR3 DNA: TGCGCCAGCAGCCAAGATTTGTACCGCCCAGGGGAAAATGACGAGCAGTACTTC. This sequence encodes CASSQDLYRPGENDEQYF.

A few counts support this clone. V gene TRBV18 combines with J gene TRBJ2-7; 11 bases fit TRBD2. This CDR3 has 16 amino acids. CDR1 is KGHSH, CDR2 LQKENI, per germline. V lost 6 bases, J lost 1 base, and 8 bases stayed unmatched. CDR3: CASSPTSGRFSYEQYF. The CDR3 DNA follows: TGTGCCAGCTCTCCCACTAGCGGGAGATTTTCCTACGAGCAGTACTTC. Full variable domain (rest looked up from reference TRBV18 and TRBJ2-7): NAGVMQNPRHLVRRRGQEARLRCSPMKGHSHVYWYRQLPEEGLKFMVYLQKENIIDESGMPKERFSAEFPKEGPSILRIQQVVRGDSAAYFCASSPTSGRFSYEQYFGPGTRLTVT.

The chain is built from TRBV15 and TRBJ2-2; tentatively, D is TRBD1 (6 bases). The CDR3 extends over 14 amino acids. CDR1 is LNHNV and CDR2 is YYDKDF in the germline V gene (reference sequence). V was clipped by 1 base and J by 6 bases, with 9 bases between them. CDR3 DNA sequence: TGTGCCACCAGCAGAGTTCAGGGGCCCGGGGAGCTGTTTTTT. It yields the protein CATSRVQGPGELFF.

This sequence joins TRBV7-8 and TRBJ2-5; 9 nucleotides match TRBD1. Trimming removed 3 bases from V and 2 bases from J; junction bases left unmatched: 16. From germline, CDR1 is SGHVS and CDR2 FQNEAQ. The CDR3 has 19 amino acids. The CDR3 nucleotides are TGTGCCAGCAGCTTCCCCCGGCGGCTCGGGACAGGGTTACAAGAGACCCAGTACTTC. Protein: CASSFPRRLGTGLQETQYF.

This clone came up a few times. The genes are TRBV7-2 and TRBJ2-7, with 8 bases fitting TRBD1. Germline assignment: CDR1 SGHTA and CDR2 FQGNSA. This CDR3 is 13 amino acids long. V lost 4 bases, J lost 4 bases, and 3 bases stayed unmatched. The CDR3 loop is CASSSDRVYEQYF. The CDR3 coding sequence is TGTGCCAGCAGCTCGGACAGGGTTTACGAGCAGTACTTC.

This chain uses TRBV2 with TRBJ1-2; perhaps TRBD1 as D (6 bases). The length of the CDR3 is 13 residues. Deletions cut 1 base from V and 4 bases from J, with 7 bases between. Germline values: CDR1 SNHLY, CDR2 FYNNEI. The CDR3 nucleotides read TGTGCCAGCAGTGAAGGGACAGTCTATGGCTACACCTTC. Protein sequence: CASSEGTVYGYTF.

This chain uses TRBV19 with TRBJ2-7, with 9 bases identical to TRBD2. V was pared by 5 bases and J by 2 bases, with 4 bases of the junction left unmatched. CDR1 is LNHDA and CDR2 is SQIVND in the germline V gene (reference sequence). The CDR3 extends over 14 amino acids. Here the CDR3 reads CASSSTSGPYEQYF. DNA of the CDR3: TGTGCCAGTAGTTCCACTAGCGGGCCCTACGAGCAGTACTTC.

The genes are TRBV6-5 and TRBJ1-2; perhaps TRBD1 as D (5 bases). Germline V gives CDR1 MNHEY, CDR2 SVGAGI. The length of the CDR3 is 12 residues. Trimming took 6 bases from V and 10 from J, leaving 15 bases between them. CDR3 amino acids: CASRTANQDYTF. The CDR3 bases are TGTGCCAGCAGGACAGCTAACCAGGACTACACCTTC.

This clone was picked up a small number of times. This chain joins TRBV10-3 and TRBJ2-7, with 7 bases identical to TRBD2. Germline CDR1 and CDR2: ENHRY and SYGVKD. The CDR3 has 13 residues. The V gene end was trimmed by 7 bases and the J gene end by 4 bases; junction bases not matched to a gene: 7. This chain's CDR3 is CAITRGLVYEQYF. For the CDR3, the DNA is TGTGCCATCACCCGCGGACTAGTTTACGAGCAGTACTTC.

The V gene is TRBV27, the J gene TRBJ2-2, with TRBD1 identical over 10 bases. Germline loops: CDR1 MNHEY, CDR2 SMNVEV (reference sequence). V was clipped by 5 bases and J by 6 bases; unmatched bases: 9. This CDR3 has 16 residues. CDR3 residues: CASSRPGQGRAGELFF. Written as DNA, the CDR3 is TGTGCCAGCAGTCGGCCGGGACAGGGGAGGGCCGGGGAGCTGTTTTTT.

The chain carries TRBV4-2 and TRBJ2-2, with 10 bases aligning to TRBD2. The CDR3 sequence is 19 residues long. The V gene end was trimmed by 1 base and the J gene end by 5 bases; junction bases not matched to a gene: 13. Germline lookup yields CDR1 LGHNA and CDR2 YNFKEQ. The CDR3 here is CASSQASSGRAPRTGELFF. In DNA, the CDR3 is TGTGCCAGCAGCCAAGCTTCCAGCGGGAGGGCCCCTAGGACCGGGGAGCTGTTTTTT.

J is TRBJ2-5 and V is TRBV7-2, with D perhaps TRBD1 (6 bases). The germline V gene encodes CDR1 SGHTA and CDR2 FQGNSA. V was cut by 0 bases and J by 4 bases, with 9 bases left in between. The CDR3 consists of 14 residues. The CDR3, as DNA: TGTGCCAGCAGCTTAGCCCGAGGGGGAGAGACCCAGTACTTC. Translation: CASSLARGGETQYF. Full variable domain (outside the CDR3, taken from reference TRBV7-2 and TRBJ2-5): GAGVSQSPSNKVTEKGKDVELRCDPISGHTALYWYRQSLGQGLEFLIYFQGNSAPDKSGLPSDRFSAERTGGSVSTLTIQRTQQEDSAVYLCASSLARGGETQYFGPGTRLLVL.

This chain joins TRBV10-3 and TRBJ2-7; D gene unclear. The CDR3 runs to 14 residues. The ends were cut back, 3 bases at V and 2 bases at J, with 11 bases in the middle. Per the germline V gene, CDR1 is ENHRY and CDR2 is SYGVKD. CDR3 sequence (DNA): TGTGCCATCAGTGACCGACTGCAAACCTACGAGCAGTACTTC. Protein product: CAISDRLQTYEQYF.

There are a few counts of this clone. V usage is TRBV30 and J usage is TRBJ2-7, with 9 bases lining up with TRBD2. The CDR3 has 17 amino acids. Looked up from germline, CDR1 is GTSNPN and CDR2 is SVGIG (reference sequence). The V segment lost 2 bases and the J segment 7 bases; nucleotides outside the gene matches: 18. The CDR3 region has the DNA TGTGCCTGGAGTCAGCTAGCGGGACTTCTAGGGTCAGAGGAGCAGTACTTC. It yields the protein CAWSQLAGLLGSEEQYF.

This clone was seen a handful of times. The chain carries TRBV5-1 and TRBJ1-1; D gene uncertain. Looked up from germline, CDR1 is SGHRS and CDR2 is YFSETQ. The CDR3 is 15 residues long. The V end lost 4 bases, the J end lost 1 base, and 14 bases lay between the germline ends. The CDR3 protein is CASSPGRPRNTEAFF. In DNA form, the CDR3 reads TGCGCCAGCAGCCCAGGTAGACCCAGGAACACTGAAGCTTTCTTT.

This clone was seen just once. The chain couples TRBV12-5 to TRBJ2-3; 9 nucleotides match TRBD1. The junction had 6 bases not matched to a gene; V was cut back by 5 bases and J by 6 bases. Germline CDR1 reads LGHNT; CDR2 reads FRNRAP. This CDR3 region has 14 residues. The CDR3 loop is CASGMGQGTDTQYF. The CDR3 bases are TGTGCTAGTGGTATGGGACAGGGTACGGATACGCAGTATTTT. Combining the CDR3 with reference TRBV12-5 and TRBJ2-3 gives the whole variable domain DARVTQTPRHKVTEMGQEVTMRCQPILGHNTVFWYRQTMMQGLELLAYFRNRAPLDDSGMPKDRFSAEMPDATLATLKIQPSEPRDSAVYFCASGMGQGTDTQYFGPGTRLTVL.

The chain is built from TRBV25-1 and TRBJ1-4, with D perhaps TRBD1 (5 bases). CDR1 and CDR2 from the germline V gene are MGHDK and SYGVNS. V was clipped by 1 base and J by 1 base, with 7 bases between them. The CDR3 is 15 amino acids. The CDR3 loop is CASSESGGTNEKLFF. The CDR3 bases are TGTGCCAGCAGTGAATCGGGGGGAACTAATGAAAAACTGTTTTTT. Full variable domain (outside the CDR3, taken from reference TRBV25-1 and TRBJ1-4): EADIYQTPRYLVIGTGKKITLECSQTMGHDKMYWYQQDPGMELHLIHYSYGVNSTEKGDLSSESTVSRIRTEHFPLTLESARPSHTSQYLCASSESGGTNEKLFFGSGTQLSVL.

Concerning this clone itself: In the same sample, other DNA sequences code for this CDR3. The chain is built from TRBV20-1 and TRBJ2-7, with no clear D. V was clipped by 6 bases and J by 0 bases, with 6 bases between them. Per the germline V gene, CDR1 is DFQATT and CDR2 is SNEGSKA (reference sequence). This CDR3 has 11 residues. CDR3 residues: CSARLSYEQYF. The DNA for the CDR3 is TGCAGTGCGCGACTCTCCTACGAGCAGTACTTC.

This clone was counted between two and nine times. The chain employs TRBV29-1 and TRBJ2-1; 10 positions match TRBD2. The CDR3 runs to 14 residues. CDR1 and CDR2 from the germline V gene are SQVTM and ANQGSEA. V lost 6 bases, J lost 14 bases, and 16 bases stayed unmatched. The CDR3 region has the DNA TGCAGCGTGGCCCCGCGGTCTAGCGGGAGCGTAGAGTTCTTC. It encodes CSVAPRSSGSVEFF.

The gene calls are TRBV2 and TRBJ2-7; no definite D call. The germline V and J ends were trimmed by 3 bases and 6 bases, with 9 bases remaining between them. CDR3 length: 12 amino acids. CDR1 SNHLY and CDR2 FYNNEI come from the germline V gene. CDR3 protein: CASSENFSEQYF. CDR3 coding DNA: TGTGCCAGCAGTGAGAACTTTTCCGAGCAGTACTTC.